This T cell receptor (beta chain) was identified in a study of CD8 T cells in Susac syndrome. This CDR3 is 16 amino acids long. RNA was extracted with the RNeasy kit, and a quantity of about 0.45 to 1 ug was reverse transcribed using random hexamers. Using its own MiXCR run on the immunoSEQ multiplex PCR reads, TCRdb lists one record per CDR3 protein. The sample holds around 200,000 distinct CDR3 sequences, roughly 96% seen once. Sequenced sample: CD4+ T cells from PBMCs. This rearrangement joins TRBV21-1 to TRBJ2-3; no DNA check was done on the table's D call, TRBD1. TRBV21-1 is a pseudogene. The TCR comes from a human donor in good health. The CDR3 nucleotides are TGTGCCAGCTGGTACCGTTCCGGGAGCGACACAGATACGCAGTATTTT. This sequence encodes CASWYRSGSDTDTQYF.